The 3 T cell receptor beta chains in this list originate from one sample, sequenced in a study of tumor and adjacent non-tumor tissue in lung cancer. Three rounds of nested PCR, following a modified ARM-PCR protocol, produced the TCRbeta library. TCRdb re-derived calls from the multiplex PCR reads in MiXCR, one entry per CDR3 protein. Of more than 75,000 distinct CDR3 sequences in the sample, 80% were seen once. No cell sorting was done before RNA was extracted from the tissue. More than 3 cm separated this lung sample from the edge of the tumor. The sequencing sample was made of distant non-tumor lung tissue. The receptors stem from a man in his 60s with small cell lung cancer.

Regarding this clonotype: A read error may account for a junction end that differs from germline. The V and J genes are TRBV5-4 and TRBJ2-5; 7 bases align to TRBD2. Germline lookup yields CDR1 SGHNT and CDR2 YYREEE (reference sequence). This CDR3 contains 17 residues. The CDR3 nucleotides are TGTGCCAGCAGCTGGGCCGCGCGAAGCGGGATGCAAGAGACGCAGCACTTC. This codes for CASSWAARSGMQETQHF.

This clonotype was seen at least ten times. The chain couples TRBV30 to TRBJ2-1; maybe TRBD2 (6 bases). V lost 5 bases, J lost 5 bases, and 13 bases lay in between. This CDR3 is built from 13 residues. Germline V CDR1 and CDR2: GTSNPN, SVGIG (reference sequence). The CDR3 DNA is TGTGCCTGGCTCGGGAGTTCCCACAATGAGCAGTTCTTC. Its translation: CAWLGSSHNEQFF.

This clonotype was seen a handful of times. V is TRBV7-2 and J is TRBJ2-1, with 9 nucleotides matching TRBD2. This CDR3 region has 14 residues. V lost 5 bases to trimming and J lost 5 bases; unmatched junction nucleotides: 4. Germline assignment: CDR1 SGHTA and CDR2 FQGNSA. Here the CDR3 reads CASSLSGSNNEQFF. The DNA for the CDR3 is TGTGCCAGCAGCCTTAGCGGGAGTAACAATGAGCAGTTCTTC.